These 10 T cell receptor beta chains were all obtained from the same sample, sequenced in a study of cytomegalovirus exposure and HLA in healthy donors. PCR amplification relied on 60 Vbeta primers (plus 13 Jbeta primers). Measured with immunoSEQ multiplex PCR; TCRdb has only the in-frame clones, and not every one. The table has 100,000 to 150,000 clones, roughly 74% seen once. Sequenced material: PBMCs. The origin of the receptors is a middle-aged man in good health and CMV-seropositive.

In its sample, this clone was seen a few times. The V and J genes are TRBV30 and TRBJ1-2; 8 nucleotides match TRBD1. V was pared by 1 base and J by 8 bases, with 3 bases of the junction left unmatched. The CDR3 totals 12 residues. Looked up from germline, CDR1 is GTSNPN and CDR2 is SVGIG (reference sequence). The CDR3 region has the DNA TGTGCCTGGAGTGAAGACAGGGGAGGCTACACCTTC. The encoded protein is CAWSEDRGGYTF.

The V and J genes are TRBV6-6 and TRBJ1-4; D perhaps matches TRBD1 (5 bases). V was clipped by 5 bases and J by 8 bases, with 15 bases between them. The length of the CDR3 is 14 residues. Germline loops: CDR1 MNHNY, CDR2 SVGAGI (reference sequence). The CDR3 nucleotides are TGTGCCAGCAGTGACAGCCTGGGGAACGAAAAACTGTTTTTT. Its protein is CASSDSLGNEKLFF.

This chain links TRBV6-1 with TRBJ1-1, with TRBD1 matching 9 bases. Trimming at V came to 4 bases and at J to 0 bases, leaving 12 bases not matched to a gene. The CDR3 runs 18 residues. The V gene's germline CDR1 is MNHNS and CDR2 SASEGT. This CDR3 reads CASSATGGSRWVNTEAFF. DNA for the CDR3: TGTGCCAGCAGTGCGACAGGGGGTTCGCGCTGGGTGAACACTGAAGCTTTCTTT.

Regarding this clone: Sequence at one end of the junction differs from germline and may be a read error. This chain joins TRBV7-9 and TRBJ2-2, with D possibly matching TRBD2 (5 bases). Per germline, CDR1 SEHNR and CDR2 FQNEAQ (reference sequence). The CDR3 sequence is 12 residues long. CDR3 sequence reads: CASSLGTGEPFF. CDR3 DNA sequence: TGTGCCAGCAGCTTAGGGACCGGGGAGCCGTTTTTT.

This chain uses TRBV6-1 with TRBJ2-3; TRBD1 is a possible D gene (5 bases). The CDR3 is 13 residues long. The V end was cut by 7 bases, the J end by 2 bases, with 10 bases between. Germline loops: CDR1 MNHNS, CDR2 SASEGT. The CDR3 protein is CASMRQNTDTQYF. The CDR3, as DNA: TGTGCCAGCATGCGACAGAACACAGATACGCAGTATTTT.

The CDR3 protein is CASSSSVNTEAFF. Here the CDR3 DNA reads TGTGCCAGCAGCTCCTCAGTGAACACTGAAGCTTTCTTT. The chain has TRBV5-4 and TRBJ1-1; D is ambiguous. Germline V gives CDR1 SGHNT, CDR2 YYREEE (reference sequence). The CDR3 length is 13 residues. Trimming pared 3 bases from V and 0 bases from J, leaving 6 bases between.

The chain recombines TRBV7-9 with TRBJ2-1; D is possibly TRBD1 (6 bases). There are 14 residues in the CDR3. Trimming removed 5 bases at V and 8 bases at J, with 16 bases between. The V gene's germline CDR1 is SEHNR and CDR2 FQNEAQ (reference sequence). The DNA of the CDR3 is TGTGCCAGCAGCCTCAATAGGGGGATCGATGAGCAGTTCTTC. Its translation is CASSLNRGIDEQFF.

The chain employs TRBV4-1 and TRBJ1-1; D gene ambiguous. CDR1 is MGHRA and CDR2 is YSYEKL in the germline V gene. This CDR3 comprises 14 residues. The V gene lost 4 bases and the J gene lost 1 base, with 10 bases spanning the gap. The CDR3 sequence is CASSLPGSNTEAFF. CDR3 bases: TGCGCCAGCAGCCTTCCGGGATCGAACACTGAAGCTTTCTTT.

The chain employs TRBV30 and TRBJ1-5; D is ambiguous. V was shortened by 3 bases and J by 4 bases, with 10 bases between the two germline ends. There are 13 residues in the CDR3. Germline V gene lookup returns CDR1 GTSNPN and CDR2 SVGIG (reference sequence). Here the CDR3 DNA reads TGTGCCTGGAGCGACGGGGTGAATCAGCCCCAGCATTTT. This gives the protein CAWSDGVNQPQHF.

The table lists this clone with a count of one. The chain is built from TRBV27 and TRBJ1-2; no firm D call. Trimming took off 7 bases at V and 4 bases at J, with 16 bases between the two ends. Germline CDR1 is MNHEY and CDR2 is SMNVEV (reference sequence). This CDR3 spans 14 amino acids. This CDR3 reads CASKASGELYGYTF. Written as DNA, the CDR3 is TGTGCCAGCAAGGCGAGTGGGGAGCTCTATGGCTACACCTTC.